This is a list of T cell receptor beta chains from one sample in a study of blood T cell repertoires in COVID-19. TCRdb's table, derived via immunoSEQ multiplex PCR, lists solely in-frame clones and lacks some. The table includes around 270,000 clones, about 83% detected once. The sample comprised peripheral blood. The receptors were gathered from a woman aged 40 to 50 who had recovered from COVID-19. Each CDR3 is given without its conserved first and last residue. Each record gives: clone size, V gene, J gene, CDR3 protein. Only some rows state a clone size, as once, few, many or a class for expanded clones.

size: many
V: TRBV18
J: TRBJ2-5
CDR3: ASSPGPQETQY

size: once
V: TRBV2
J: TRBJ1-5
CDR3: ASSDTGYSNQPQH

size: NA
V: TRBV3-1/TRBV3-2
J: TRBJ2-7
CDR3: ASSFRDRQSEQY

size: NA
V: TRBV5-1
J: TRBJ1-1
CDR3: ASSLRPGDTEAF

size: NA
V: TRBV4-2
J: TRBJ2-5
CDR3: ASSQVGPASGQETQY

size: NA
V: TRBV30
J: TRBJ1-4
CDR3: AWDRDDNEKLF

size: NA
V: TRBV5-4
J: TRBJ1-4
CDR3: ASSMTGSNEKLF

size: once
V: TRBV7-9
J: TRBJ1-5
CDR3: ASSLEFNQPQH

size: NA
V: TRBV7-9
J: TRBJ1-5
CDR3: ASSPPRWDNRLFQPQH

size: NA
V: TRBV7-9
J: TRBJ2-2
CDR3: ASSLPGTSLNTGELF

size: NA
V: TRBV30
J: TRBJ1-1
CDR3: AWMNGGLNTEAF

size: NA
V: TRBV19
J: TRBJ1-1
CDR3: ASSMNTGGTEAF

size: few
V: TRBV5-3
J: TRBJ1-5
CDR3: ARLQIYRGNQPQH

size: NA
V: TRBV7-2
J: TRBJ1-2
CDR3: ASSLAQDYGYT

size: NA
V: TRBV19
J: TRBJ1-4
CDR3: ASSKDRDKYEKLF

size: NA
V: TRBV5-8
J: TRBJ2-5
CDR3: ASSQQGFQETQY

size: NA
V: TRBV5-6
J: TRBJ2-1
CDR3: ASSLRGGPYNEQF

size: few
V: TRBV11-2
J: TRBJ2-7
CDR3: ASSSLTSGSYEQY

size: NA
V: TRBV2
J: TRBJ2-2
CDR3: ASSGERGNTGELF

size: once
V: TRBV18
J: TRBJ2-1
CDR3: ASSPRRTRETYNEQF

size: NA
V: TRBV19
J: TRBJ2-2
CDR3: ASSSKGHLDTGELF

size: once
V: TRBV18
J: TRBJ1-4
CDR3: ASSRGQPGTGNEKLF

size: NA
V: TRBV6-5
J: TRBJ2-6
CDR3: ASSRDRAGANVLT

size: few
V: TRBV29-1
J: TRBJ1-1
CDR3: SVALGMNTEAF

size: NA
V: TRBV5-6
J: TRBJ2-7
CDR3: ASSVTSGGSPRQY

size: NA
V: TRBV15
J: TRBJ1-2
CDR3: ATSRSGGAPYGYT

size: NA
V: TRBV6-6
J: TRBJ2-7
CDR3: ATRPRGKEQY

size: once
V: TRBV9
J: TRBJ2-1
CDR3: ASSPGGGGLSYNEQF

size: NA
V: TRBV28
J: TRBJ2-2
CDR3: ASSLISWGLSTGELF

size: NA
V: TRBV6-5
J: TRBJ1-5
CDR3: ASTSGQGNQPQH

size: NA
V: TRBV10-3
J: TRBJ1-1
CDR3: AISELRGANTEAF

size: NA
V: TRBV6-6
J: TRBJ1-1
CDR3: ASSRRRQGVSTEAF

size: NA
V: TRBV2
J: TRBJ1-2
CDR3: ASSGTGGNYGYT

size: NA
V: TRBV28
J: TRBJ1-2
CDR3: ASSLPDRAGGYT

size: NA
V: TRBV6-5
J: TRBJ1-6
CDR3: ASSYSGQHYNSPLH

size: NA
V: TRBV5-5
J: TRBJ1-1
CDR3: ASSLVRGRLAGTEAF

size: NA
V: TRBV11-2
J: TRBJ2-7
CDR3: ASSLRGGRYEQY

size: NA
V: TRBV11-2
J: TRBJ2-1
CDR3: ASSLDVDRRAYNEQF

size: NA
V: TRBV19
J: TRBJ2-7
CDR3: ASSTRLAGHYEQY

size: NA
V: TRBV3-1/TRBV3-2
J: TRBJ2-7
CDR3: ASSLGQGPSYEQY

size: NA
V: TRBV13
J: TRBJ1-1
CDR3: ASSLGPVVSNTEAF

size: NA
V: TRBV19
J: TRBJ2-2
CDR3: ASKRGWSNTGELF

size: few
V: TRBV27
J: TRBJ2-1
CDR3: ASSLSWESAYNEQF